This T cell receptor (beta chain) was sequenced in a study of beta chain features in type 1 diabetes. Expressed TCRB transcripts got sequenced, as all isolated RNA was reverse transcribed. Measured with immunoSEQ multiplex PCR; TCRdb has only the in-frame clones, and not every one. This sample yields around 100,000 clones, of which under 30% are seen a single time; about 0.49% belongs to the top ten. The CDR3 extends over 17 amino acids. V shed 2 bases, J shed 4 bases, and the junction held 10 bases outside the gene matches. The germline CDR1 and CDR2 sequences are SQVTM and ANQGSEA. This clone was counted a few times. Antigen: not known. Study-level points and caveats: Still unanswered here is whether HLA type influences TCRB rearrangement. All four CD4+ subsets of Type 1 diabetes patients contained TCRB CDR3s that were moderately but significantly shorter. High-TCR-expressing cells could be over-represented by cDNA sequencing. There were fewer insertions and more deletions at the VDJ junctions of type 1 diabetes patients.

The sample comprised central memory CD4+ T cells from blood. The clonotype comes from a young woman with type 1 diabetes. The V gene is TRBV29-1, the J gene TRBJ2-3, with 12 bases identical to TRBD1. CDR3 sequence: CSVESPGTGGSADTQYF. The CDR3 region has the DNA TGCAGCGTTGAATCCCCGGGGACAGGGGGCAGCGCAGATACGCAGTATTTT.